This T cell receptor beta chain was observed in a study of T cells in Graves' hyperthyroidism and ophthalmopathy. The CDR3 is 14 residues long. V shed 4 bases and J shed 0 bases, with 10 bases lying between them. Germline V gives CDR1 SGHTS, CDR2 YDEGEE. Among the patients, aged 18 to 65, hyperthyroidism was newly diagnosed and had lasted under 2 months. Findings and limits, study-wide: Most expanded thyroid clonotypes above 0.001 recurred in blood. Ophthalmopathy was model-predicted a median about six months pre-onset.

Remarks on this clonotype: No antigen is known for it.

The source material, RNA transcripts, was used to amplify TCR beta CDR3 regions. The study used the HTBI primer set for a first-round RT-PCR of the TCR CDR3. TCRdb reanalysed the multiplex PCR reads using MiXCR and keeps one entry per CDR3 protein. The sample carries about 350,000 distinct CDR3 sequences, over 11% recorded once. The sample taken for sequencing was blood. The TCR originated in a woman aged 25-40 years with Graves' hyperthyroidism. The chain has TRBV5-8 and TRBJ1-1, with TRBD1 as a possible D gene (6 bases). The CDR3 protein is CASSRQELNTEAFF. The DNA of the CDR3 is TGTGCCAGCAGCAGACAGGAGTTGAACACTGAAGCTTTCTTT. Looking up the rest from reference TRBV5-8 and TRBJ1-1 gives the full variable domain: EAGVTQSPTHLIKTRGQQATLRCSPISGHTSVYWYQQALGLGLQFLLWYDEGEERNRGNFPPRFSGRQFPNYSSELNVNALELEDSALYLCASSRQELNTEAFFGQGTRLTVV.